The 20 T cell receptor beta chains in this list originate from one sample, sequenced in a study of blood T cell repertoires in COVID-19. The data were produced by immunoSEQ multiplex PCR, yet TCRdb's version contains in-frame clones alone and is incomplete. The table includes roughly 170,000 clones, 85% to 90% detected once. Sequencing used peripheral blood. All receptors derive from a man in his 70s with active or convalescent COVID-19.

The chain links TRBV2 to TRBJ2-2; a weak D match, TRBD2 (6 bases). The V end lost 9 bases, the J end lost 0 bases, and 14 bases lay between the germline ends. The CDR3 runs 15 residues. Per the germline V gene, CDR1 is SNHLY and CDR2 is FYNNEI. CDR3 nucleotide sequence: TGTGCCAGTTCCGGAGGGTTAACGAACACCGGGGAGCTGTTTTTT. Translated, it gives CASSGGLTNTGELFF.

The CDR3 DNA reads as TGTGCCAGTACCCCAGCAGGGGCAGAATGGAACACCATATATTTT. This gives the protein CASTPAGAEWNTIYF. The chain has TRBV19 and TRBJ1-3, with D perhaps matching TRBD1 (6 bases). This CDR3 has 15 amino acids. V gave up 7 bases and J gave up 7 bases, with 20 bases separating them. CDR1 is LNHDA, CDR2 SQIVND, per germline (reference sequence).

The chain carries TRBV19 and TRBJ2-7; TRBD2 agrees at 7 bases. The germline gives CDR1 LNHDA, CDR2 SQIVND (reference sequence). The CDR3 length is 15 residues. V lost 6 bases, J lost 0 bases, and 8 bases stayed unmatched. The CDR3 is CASRQERGSSYEQYF. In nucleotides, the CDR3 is TGTGCCAGTAGACAAGAGCGGGGTAGCTCCTACGAGCAGTACTTC.

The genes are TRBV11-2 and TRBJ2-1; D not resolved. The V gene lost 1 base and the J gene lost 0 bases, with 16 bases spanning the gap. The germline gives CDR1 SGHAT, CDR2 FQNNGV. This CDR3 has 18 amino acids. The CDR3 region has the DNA TGTGCCAGCAGCTTAGGTACCAGAAGACAAAGCTCCTACAATGAGCAGTTCTTC. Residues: CASSLGTRRQSSYNEQFF.

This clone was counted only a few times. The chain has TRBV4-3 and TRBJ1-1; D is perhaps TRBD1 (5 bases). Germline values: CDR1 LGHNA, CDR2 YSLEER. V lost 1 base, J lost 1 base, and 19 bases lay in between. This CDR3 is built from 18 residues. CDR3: CASSQVGRGLGRNTEAFF. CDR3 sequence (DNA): TGCGCCAGCAGCCAAGTTGGCCGGGGGTTAGGGCGGAACACTGAAGCTTTCTTT.

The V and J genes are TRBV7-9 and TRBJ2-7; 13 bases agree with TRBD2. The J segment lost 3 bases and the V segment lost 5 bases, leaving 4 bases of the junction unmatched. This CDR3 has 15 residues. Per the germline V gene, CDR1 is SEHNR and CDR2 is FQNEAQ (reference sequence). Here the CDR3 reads CASSRTSGSNYEQYF. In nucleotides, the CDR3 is TGTGCCAGCAGCCGGACTAGCGGGAGTAACTACGAGCAGTACTTC. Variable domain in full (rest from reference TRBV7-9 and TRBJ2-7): DTGVSQNPRHKITKRGQNVTFRCDPISEHNRLYWYRQTLGQGPEFLTYFQNEAQLEKSRLLSDRFSAERPKGSFSTLEIQRTEQGDSAMYLCASSRTSGSNYEQYFGPGTRLTVT.

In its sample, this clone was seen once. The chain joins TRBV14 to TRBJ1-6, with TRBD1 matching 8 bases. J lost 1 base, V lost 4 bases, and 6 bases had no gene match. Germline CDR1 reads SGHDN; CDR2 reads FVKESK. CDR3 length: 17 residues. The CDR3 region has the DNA TGTGCCAGCAGCCCCGACAGGGGAAGGTCCTATAATTCACCCCTCCACTTT. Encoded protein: CASSPDRGRSYNSPLHF.

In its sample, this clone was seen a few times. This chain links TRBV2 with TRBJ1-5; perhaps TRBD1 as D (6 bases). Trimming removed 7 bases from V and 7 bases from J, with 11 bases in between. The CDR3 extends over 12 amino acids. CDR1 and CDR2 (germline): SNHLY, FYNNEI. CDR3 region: CASTGAGQPQHF. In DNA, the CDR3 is TGTGCCAGCACAGGGGCCGGGCAGCCCCAGCATTTT.

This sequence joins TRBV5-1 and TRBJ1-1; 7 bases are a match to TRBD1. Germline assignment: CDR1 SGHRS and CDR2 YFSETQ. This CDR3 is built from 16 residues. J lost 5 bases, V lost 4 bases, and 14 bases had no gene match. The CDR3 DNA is TGCGCCAGCAGCACGGAGCCGGGACAGCTTGCTACTGAAGCTTTCTTT. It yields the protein CASSTEPGQLATEAFF.

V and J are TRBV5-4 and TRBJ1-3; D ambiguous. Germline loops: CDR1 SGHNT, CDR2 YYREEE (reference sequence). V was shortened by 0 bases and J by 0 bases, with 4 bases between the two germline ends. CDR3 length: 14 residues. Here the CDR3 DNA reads TGTGCCAGCAGCTTGGACAGCTCTGGAAACACCATATATTTT. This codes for CASSLDSSGNTIYF.

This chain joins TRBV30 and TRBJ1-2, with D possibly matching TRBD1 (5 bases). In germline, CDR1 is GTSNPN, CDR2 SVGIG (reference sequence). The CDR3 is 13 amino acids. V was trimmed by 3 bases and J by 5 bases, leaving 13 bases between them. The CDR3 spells CAWRREGIYGYTF. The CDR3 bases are TGTGCCTGGAGGAGGGAGGGGATATATGGCTACACCTTC.

This CDR3 reads CASSFSEWAVGEQFF. For the CDR3, the DNA is TGTGCCAGCAGCTTTTCGGAATGGGCCGTGGGTGAGCAGTTCTTC. The chain links TRBV7-2 to TRBJ2-1; D remains unclear. The germline V and J ends were trimmed by 3 bases and 9 bases, with 18 bases remaining between them. Germline loops: CDR1 SGHTA, CDR2 FQGNSA. The CDR3 runs to 15 residues.

The CDR3 nucleotides are TGTGCCAGCTCCCTCTCGGGAGCCCCGTACTTC. Translating gives CASSLSGAPYF. The rearrangement joins TRBV11-2 to TRBJ2-5; D might be TRBD2 (6 bases). The CDR3 runs to 11 residues. Germline assignment: CDR1 SGHAT and CDR2 FQNNGV. V lost 8 bases and J lost 13, with 17 bases in between.

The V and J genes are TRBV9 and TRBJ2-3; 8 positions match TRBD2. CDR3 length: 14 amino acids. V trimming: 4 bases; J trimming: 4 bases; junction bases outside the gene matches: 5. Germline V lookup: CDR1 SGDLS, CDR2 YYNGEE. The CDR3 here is CASSFGTSPDTQYF. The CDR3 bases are TGTGCCAGCAGCTTCGGGACTAGTCCAGATACGCAGTATTTT.

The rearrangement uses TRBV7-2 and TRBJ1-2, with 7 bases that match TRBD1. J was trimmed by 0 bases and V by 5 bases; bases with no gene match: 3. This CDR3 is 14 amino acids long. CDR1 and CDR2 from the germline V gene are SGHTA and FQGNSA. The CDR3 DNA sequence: TGTGCCAGCAGCGGGGGACAGACTAACTATGGCTACACCTTC. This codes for CASSGGQTNYGYTF.

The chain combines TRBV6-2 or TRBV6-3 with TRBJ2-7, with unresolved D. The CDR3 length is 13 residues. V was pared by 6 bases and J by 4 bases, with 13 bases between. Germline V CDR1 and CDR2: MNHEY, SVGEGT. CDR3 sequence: CASSQTFRYEQYF. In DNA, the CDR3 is TGTGCCAGCAGCCAGACATTCCGGTACGAGCAGTACTTC.

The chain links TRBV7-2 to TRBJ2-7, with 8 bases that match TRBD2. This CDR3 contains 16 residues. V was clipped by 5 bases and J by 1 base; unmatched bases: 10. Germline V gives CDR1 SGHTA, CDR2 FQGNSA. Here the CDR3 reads CASSPRGGRGSYEQYF. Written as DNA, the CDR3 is TGTGCCAGCAGCCCCCGGGGGGGGCGCGGGTCCTACGAGCAGTACTTC. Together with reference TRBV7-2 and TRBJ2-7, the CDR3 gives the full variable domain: GAGVSQSPSNKVTEKGKDVELRCDPISGHTALYWYRQSLGQGLEFLIYFQGNSAPDKSGLPSDRFSAERTGGSVSTLTIQRTQQEDSAVYLCASSPRGGRGSYEQYFGPGTRLTVT.

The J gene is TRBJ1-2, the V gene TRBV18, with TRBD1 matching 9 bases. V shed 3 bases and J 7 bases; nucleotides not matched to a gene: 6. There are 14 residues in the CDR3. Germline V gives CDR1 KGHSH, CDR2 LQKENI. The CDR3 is CASSPDRGDSGYTF. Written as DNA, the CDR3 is TGTGCCAGCTCACCGGACAGGGGAGATAGTGGCTACACCTTC.

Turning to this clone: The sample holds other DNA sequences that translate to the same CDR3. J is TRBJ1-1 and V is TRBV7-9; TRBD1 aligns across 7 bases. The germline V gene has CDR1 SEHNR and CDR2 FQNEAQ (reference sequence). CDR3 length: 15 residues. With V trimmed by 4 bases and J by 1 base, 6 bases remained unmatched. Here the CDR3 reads CASSSTGTANTEAFF. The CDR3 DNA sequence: TGTGCCAGCAGCTCCACCGGGACAGCGAACACTGAAGCTTTCTTT.

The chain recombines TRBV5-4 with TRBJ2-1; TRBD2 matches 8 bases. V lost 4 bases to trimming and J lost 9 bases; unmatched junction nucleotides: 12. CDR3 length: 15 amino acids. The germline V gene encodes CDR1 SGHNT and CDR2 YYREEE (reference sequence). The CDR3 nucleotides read TGTGCCAGCAGCCCGGGGGGGGCCAGGGGTGTTGAGCAGTTCTTC. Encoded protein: CASSPGGARGVEQFF.